This T cell receptor beta chain was documented in a study of vaccination effects on CD4 cells after COVID-19. For the study at large: Some 2 million PBMC were placed in each well, which was supplemented with approximately 9.2 IU/ml IL-2 and approximately 10 ug/ml peptides. General study results and limits: Cross-reactivity with common cold coronaviruses was shown by only 1 of 255 vaccine-induced clones in healthy vaccinees. Whether induced by infection or by vaccine, clones showed marked clonal contraction late after vaccination.

Method: immunoSEQ multiplex PCR; TCRdb's copy keeps in-frame clones and lacks some. This sample has 45,000 to 75,000 clones, with over 60% found just once. To note about this clone: No antigen is known for it.

This CDR3 is 17 amino acids long. The germline V and J ends were trimmed by 4 bases and 0 bases, with 17 bases remaining between them. Germline V gene sequence: CDR1 SGDLS, CDR2 YYNGEE. Culture lasted about ten days before CD4+ T cell isolation. The chain links TRBV9 to TRBJ1-3; D is ambiguous. The sample was CD4+ T cells from PBMCs cultured without peptide, taken before COVID-19 vaccination. The source of this sequence is a human donor who received a COVID-19 vaccine. The CDR3 here is CASSPRAGIFSGNTIYF. CDR3 bases: TGTGCCAGCAGCCCCCGGGCCGGGATCTTCTCTGGAAACACCATATATTTT.